The T cell receptor beta chain under discussion was sequenced for a study of technical replicates of blood from several donors listed by TCRdb under 2017. The library was produced with the immunoSEQ multiplex PCR assay. TCRdb mirrors the immuneACCESS table, restricted to in-frame sequences. Some clones are absent from its copies; in checked studies, under half trace to an unresolved V gene, and the reason for the others is unknown. Here the sample has over 85,000 clones; around 94% occur a single time. More than 0.2% of the sample is in the top ten clones. With respect to this clone: Its target antigen remains unknown. The input lacks base qualities; no much larger clone sits a single base away.

Sequencing was carried out using T cells isolated from PBMCs. The sequence derives from a human donor in good health.

The DNA reads as follows: TGTGCCAGTAGTATAGAGGAGGGGAGGGCCCTCATGAACACTGAAGCTTTCTTT. This translates into CASSIEEGRALMNTEAFF. The sequence joins TRBV19 to TRBJ1-1; the D gene is possibly TRBD1, with 5 bases matching. V is reduced by 0 bases and J by 0 bases, leaving a spacing of 17 bases between them. Its CDR3 holds 18 amino acids, cysteine through phenylalanine. Of all the DNA, just the CDR3 is kept, 54 bases in frame from base 1. As encoded in the germline V gene (reference sequence), CDR1 is LNHDA while CDR2 is SQIVND. The entire variable domain, with the stretches around the CDR3 drawn from the reference TRBV19 and TRBJ1-1 proteins, is DGGITQSPKYLFRKEGQNVTLSCEQNLNHDAMYWYRQDPGQGLRLIYYSQIVNDFQKGDIAEGYSVSREKKESFPLTVTSAQKNPTAFYLCASSIEEGRALMNTEAFFGQGTRLTVV.